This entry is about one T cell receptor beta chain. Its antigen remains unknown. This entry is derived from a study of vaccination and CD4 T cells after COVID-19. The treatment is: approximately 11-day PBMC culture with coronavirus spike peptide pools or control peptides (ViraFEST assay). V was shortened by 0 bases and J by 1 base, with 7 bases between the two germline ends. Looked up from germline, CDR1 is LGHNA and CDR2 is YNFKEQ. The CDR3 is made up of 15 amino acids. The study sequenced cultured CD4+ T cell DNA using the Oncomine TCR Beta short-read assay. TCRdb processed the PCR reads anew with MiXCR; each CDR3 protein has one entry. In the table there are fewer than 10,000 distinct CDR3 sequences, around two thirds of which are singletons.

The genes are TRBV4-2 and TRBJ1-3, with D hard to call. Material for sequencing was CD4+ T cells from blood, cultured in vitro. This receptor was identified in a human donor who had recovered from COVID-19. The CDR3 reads CASSQERRSGNTIYF. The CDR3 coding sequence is TGTGCCAGCAGCCAAGAGAGGCGGTCTGGAAACACCATATATTTT.